Below are 9 T cell receptor beta chains sequenced from a single sample in a study of CD8 T cells in Susac syndrome. RNA amounts of about 0.5 to 1 ug underwent reverse transcription with random hexamers. TCRdb itself ran the immunoSEQ multiplex PCR reads through MiXCR, one entry per CDR3 protein. This repertoire shows 150,000 to 180,000 distinct CDR3 sequences, approximately 93% found once; its top ten account for around 0.21%. Sequencing input: CD8+ T cells from PBMCs. The receptors come from a human donor with multiple sclerosis.

V and J are TRBV29-1 and TRBJ2-3; D might be TRBD1 (6 bases). This CDR3 comprises 14 residues. Germline V gene sequence: CDR1 SQVTM, CDR2 ANQGSEA. V lost 6 bases to trimming and J lost 0 bases, with 13 bases between them. CDR3 nucleotide sequence: TGCAGCGTACTACAGGGTACTAGCACAGATACGCAGTATTTT. Its protein product is CSVLQGTSTDTQYF.

J is TRBJ2-3 and V is TRBV9; D gene ambiguous. V lost 0 bases to trimming and J lost 7 bases, with 9 bases between them. This CDR3 has 13 amino acids. Looked up from germline, CDR1 is SGDLS and CDR2 is YYNGEE. CDR3 nucleotides: TGTGCCAGCAGCGTAGGAGGTTCTTATACGCAGTATTTT. This sequence encodes CASSVGGSYTQYF. Looking up the rest from reference TRBV9 and TRBJ2-3 gives the full variable domain: DSGVTQTPKHLITATGQRVTLRCSPRSGDLSVYWYQQSLDQGLQFLIQYYNGEERAKGNILERFSAQQFPDLHSELNLSSLELGDSALYFCASSVGGSYTQYFGPGTRLTVL.

The V gene is TRBV14, the J gene TRBJ2-3; D not certain. V shed 5 bases and J shed 6 bases, with 15 bases lying between them. The CDR3 has 14 amino acids. Looked up from germline, CDR1 is SGHDN and CDR2 is FVKESK. This CDR3 reads CASSKSPRADTQYF. CDR3 nucleotides: TGTGCCAGCAGCAAGTCCCCTCGAGCGGATACGCAGTATTTT. The full variable domain, its missing parts supplied by reference TRBV14 and TRBJ2-3, is EAGVTQFPSHSVIEKGQTVTLRCDPISGHDNLYWYRRVMGKEIKFLLHFVKESKQDESGMPNNRFLAERTGGTYSTLKVQPAELEDSGVYFCASSKSPRADTQYFGPGTRLTVL.

The chain combines TRBV7-2 with TRBJ2-3; D unclear. Trimming stripped 7 bases from V and 0 bases from J, with 14 bases between. CDR3 length equals 15 residues. CDR1 is SGHTA and CDR2 is FQGNSA in the germline V gene. In DNA, the CDR3 is TGTGCCAGCACTCGAGTCGGGTTTAGCACAGATACGCAGTATTTT. Protein product: CASTRVGFSTDTQYF.

The V gene is TRBV19, the J gene TRBJ1-5, with D maybe TRBD1 (6 bases). CDR1 and CDR2 from the germline V gene are LNHDA and SQIVND (reference sequence). The CDR3 length is 13 residues. V lost 6 bases to trimming and J lost 4 bases, with 10 bases between them. CDR3 protein: CASRGAQNQPQHF. CDR3 coding DNA: TGTGCCAGTAGGGGGGCGCAGAATCAGCCCCAGCATTTT.

This chain links TRBV27 with TRBJ2-7, with 9 positions matching TRBD2. The germline V gene has CDR1 MNHEY and CDR2 SMNVEV (reference sequence). The CDR3 is 15 amino acids. Trimming at V came to 5 bases and at J to 3 bases, leaving 8 bases not matched to a gene. The CDR3 DNA is TGTGCCAGCAGTCCAGCCTCTAGCGGGGTCTACGAGCAGTACTTC. It specifies CASSPASSGVYEQYF.

This sequence joins TRBV12-3 or TRBV12-4 and TRBJ2-1, with D unresolved. The CDR3 covers 8 residues. Trimming shortened V by 3 bases and J by 14 bases, and 2 bases separated the two germline ends. The CDR3 DNA reads as TGTGCCAGCAGTTTGAAGTTCTTC. Translation: CASSLKFF.

This sequence joins TRBV2 and TRBJ2-1, with 14 bases identical to TRBD2. This CDR3 region has 15 residues. The germline V gene encodes CDR1 SNHLY and CDR2 FYNNEI. The V segment lost 7 bases and the J segment 10 bases; nucleotides outside the gene matches: 9. This CDR3 reads CASTRLAGGPREQFF. The CDR3 DNA is TGTGCCAGCACCCGACTAGCGGGGGGGCCCCGGGAGCAGTTCTTC. Full variable domain (remainder filled in from reference TRBV2 and TRBJ2-1): EPEVTQTPSHQVTQMGQEVILRCVPISNHLYFYWYRQILGQKVEFLVSFYNNEISEKSEIFDDQFSVERPDGSNFTLKIRSTKLEDSAMYFCASTRLAGGPREQFFGPGTRLTVL.

DNA for the CDR3: TGTGCCTGGAGTGGGGAAACAGGATACCCCTACGAGCAGTACTTC. As protein: CAWSGETGYPYEQYF. The chain is built from TRBV30 and TRBJ2-7; weak D call: TRBD1 (5 bases). From germline, CDR1 is GTSNPN and CDR2 SVGIG (reference sequence). The CDR3 loop spans 15 amino acids. The germline V and J ends were trimmed by 1 base and 2 bases, with 15 bases remaining between them.